The following is a T cell receptor beta chain sequence with its context. Its antigen is still unknown. The data belong to a study of T cells in Graves' hyperthyroidism and ophthalmopathy. The V gene end was trimmed by 5 bases and the J gene end by 0 bases; junction bases not matched to a gene: 7. The CDR3 is made up of 15 amino acids. The germline V gene has CDR1 SGHRS and CDR2 YFSETQ. Researchers amplified the TCR beta CDR3 regions from RNA transcripts. HTBI primers were employed in a first-round RT-PCR of the TCR CDR3. A single record per CDR3 protein comes from TCRdb applying MiXCR to the multiplex PCR reads. This repertoire shows hundreds of thousands of distinct CDR3 sequences, roughly 15% found once; its top ten account for more than 11%. Overall study findings and caveats: Using 13 V-J features, a model discriminated ophthalmopathy from stable hyperthyroidism. Most expanded thyroid clonotypes above 0.001 recurred in blood.

Absence of ophthalmopathy progression within 18 months defined stable Graves' hyperthyroidism. The receptor was derived from a woman aged 40-49 years with Graves' hyperthyroidism. Sequencing used blood. The V gene is TRBV5-1, the J gene TRBJ1-1, with 7 positions matching TRBD1. As DNA, the CDR3 is TGCGCCAGCAGTCGGGACAGTAGCCTGAACACTGAAGCTTTCTTT. Translating it yields CASSRDSSLNTEAFF. Full variable domain (missing parts from reference TRBV5-1 and TRBJ1-1): KAGVTQTPRYLIKTRGQQVTLSCSPISGHRSVSWYQQTPGQGLQFLFEYFSETQRNKGNFPGRFSGRQFSNSRSEMNVSTLELGDSALYLCASSRDSSLNTEAFFGQGTRLTVV.